This T cell receptor beta chain originates from a study of molecular identifiers for immune sequencing clone quantification. At the level of the study: Replicates split RNA from approximately 22,000 or 94,000 naive CD8 cells five ways, and the researchers sequenced four portions. Study-wide findings and caveats: Beyond 20 RNA copies, clones held over 98% of effector molecules, compared with under 1% in naive cells.

Methods described previously were used for bulk TCR libraries, and listed TCR primers were applied. Using its own MiXCR run on the PCR reads, TCRdb lists one record per CDR3 protein. There are hundreds of thousands of distinct CDR3 sequences in the sample; about 25% occur only once, and around 0.78% lies in the top ten. In germline, CDR1 is GTSNPN, CDR2 SVGIG (reference sequence). J gave up 6 bases and V 0 bases, and 5 bases lay outside the gene matches. This CDR3 region has 14 residues. This clonotype turned up a few times. What it binds is not known. Investigators produced naive CD8 libraries from roughly 18,000 to 920,000 sorted cells, drawing on 10%, 30% or 50% RNA.

The V gene is TRBV30, the J gene TRBJ2-4; 7 nucleotides agree with TRBD1. Sequencing was done on a sample of naive CD8+ T cells from blood, with Jurkat cell RNA spiked in. The subset: FACS-sorted CD8+CD4-CCR7+CD45RA+ naive T cells. The receptor was isolated from a human donor in good health. Some libraries in this study had Jurkat cell RNA spiked in. The CDR3, as DNA: TGTGCCTGGAGTGTCGAGGGGGCGGGAAACATTCAGTACTTC. It encodes CAWSVEGAGNIQYF.